This entry describes one TCR beta chain. Per the authors' pipeline: From reference gene primer amplification, estimates of nucleated cell counts were derived. TCRdb keeps only in-frame clones here, not all; method: immunoSEQ multiplex PCR. V and J calls plus clone size are reproduced from that table; the DNA served to infer D and trimming. The repertoire holds some 99,000 clones, with 75% to 85% as singletons. These data come from a study of blood T cell repertoires in COVID-19. Whole-study context: Italy, Spain and the United States were the sources of the convalescent and acute COVID-19 samples. From T cells, B-cell-depleted T cells, or PBMCs came the material, which was cDNA or gDNA.

Germline-derived CDR1 and CDR2 are MNHEY and SMNVEV (reference sequence). The CDR3 spans 12 residues. Trimming left V 5 bases short and J 5 bases short, with 9 bases between. Material: peripheral blood. This receptor was taken from a man between 65 and 85 years old with acute or convalescent COVID-19. The chain recombines TRBV27 with TRBJ1-1, with D uncertain. This CDR3 is CASSPPATEAFF. The CDR3 nucleotides read TGTGCCAGCAGTCCCCCCGCGACTGAAGCTTTCTTT.